Listed below are T cell receptor beta chains from one sample, sequenced in a study of cytomegalovirus exposure and HLA in healthy donors. TCRdb's copy holds only in-frame clones and misses some; the assay was immunoSEQ multiplex PCR. The sample records about 140,000 clones, 77% being singletons. Sample: PBMCs. These receptor sequences come from a male donor in good health and CMV-seronegative. Both conserved end residues are part of each CDR3. Fields, in order: J gene, clone size, D gene, V gene, CDR3 protein, CDR3 DNA. A D gene is named only where the DNA matches it firmly. Size is stated for part of the rows, as once, few or many counts, or as a class when the clone is expanded.

j_gene: TRBJ2-7; abundance: few; d_gene: TRBD2; v_gene: TRBV4-2; CDR3aa: CASSQSGGAIYEQYF; CDR3nt: TGTGCCAGCAGCCAATCCGGGGGGGCGATTTACGAGCAGTACTTC
j_gene: TRBJ2-6; abundance: .; d_gene: .; v_gene: TRBV5-1; CDR3aa: CASSLGITLAIGSSGANVLTF; CDR3nt: TGCGCCAGCAGCTTGGGCATAACTCTTGCAATTGGGAGCTCTGGGGCCAACGTCCTGACTTTC
j_gene: TRBJ2-7; abundance: .; d_gene: .; v_gene: TRBV6-5; CDR3aa: CASSYRTTYAYEQYF; CDR3nt: TGTGCCAGCAGTTACAGGACTACCTACGCCTACGAGCAGTACTTC
j_gene: TRBJ2-1; abundance: .; d_gene: TRBD2; v_gene: TRBV10-3; CDR3aa: CASRGEGHLNNEQFF; CDR3nt: TGTGCCAGTCGAGGGGAGGGTCACCTTAACAATGAGCAGTTCTTC
j_gene: TRBJ2-5; abundance: .; d_gene: .; v_gene: TRBV5-4; CDR3aa: CASSPGGGQETQYF; CDR3nt: TGTGCCAGCAGCCCCGGGGGAGGCCAAGAGACCCAGTACTTC
j_gene: TRBJ2-7; abundance: .; d_gene: .; v_gene: TRBV5-1; CDR3aa: CASSPLEKEDRTYEQYF; CDR3nt: TGCGCCAGCAGCCCATTAGAAAAAGAGGACAGAACTTACGAGCAGTACTTC
j_gene: TRBJ2-1; abundance: .; d_gene: .; v_gene: TRBV5-5; CDR3aa: CASSSLNEQFF; CDR3nt: TGTGCCAGCAGCTCCCTCAATGAGCAGTTCTTC
j_gene: TRBJ1-2; abundance: once; d_gene: TRBD1; v_gene: TRBV5-5; CDR3aa: CASSLQTGQVVRGYTF; CDR3nt: TGTGCCAGCAGCTTACAAACTGGACAGGTTGTACGTGGCTACACCTTC
j_gene: TRBJ2-5; abundance: few; d_gene: TRBD2; v_gene: TRBV7-9; CDR3aa: CASSLGASGRAGETQYF; CDR3nt: TGTGCCAGCAGCTTAGGTGCTAGCGGGAGGGCCGGCGAGACCCAGTACTTC
j_gene: TRBJ2-4; abundance: .; d_gene: .; v_gene: TRBV5-4; CDR3aa: CASSLRTVGDIQYF; CDR3nt: TGTGCCAGCAGCTTACGGACAGTGGGGGACATTCAGTACTTC
j_gene: TRBJ2-3; abundance: .; d_gene: .; v_gene: TRBV5-1; CDR3aa: CASSVQGVGTDTQYF; CDR3nt: TGCGCCAGCAGCGTACAGGGTGTCGGTACAGATACGCAGTATTTT
j_gene: TRBJ1-2; abundance: .; d_gene: TRBD1; v_gene: TRBV7-2; CDR3aa: CASSLPGTGGRAGYTF; CDR3nt: TGTGCCAGCAGCTTACCCGGGACAGGGGGGAGAGCTGGCTACACCTTC
j_gene: TRBJ2-6; abundance: .; d_gene: .; v_gene: TRBV9; CDR3aa: CASRPTAGANVLTF; CDR3nt: TGTGCCAGCAGACCGACAGCTGGGGCCAACGTCCTGACTTTC
j_gene: TRBJ2-1; abundance: few; d_gene: TRBD2; v_gene: TRBV25-1; CDR3aa: CASSGGTSRYNEQFF; CDR3nt: TGTGCCAGCAGTGGTGGGACTAGCCGCTACAATGAGCAGTTCTTC
j_gene: TRBJ2-6; abundance: .; d_gene: .; v_gene: TRBV4-2; CDR3aa: CASSQVQSSGANGLTF; CDR3nt: TGTGCCAGCAGCCAAGTTCAAAGCTCTGGGGCCAACGGCCTGACTTTC
j_gene: TRBJ2-5; abundance: few; d_gene: .; v_gene: TRBV6-6; CDR3aa: CASSPMGGQETQYF; CDR3nt: TGTGCCAGCAGCCCCATGGGGGGCCAAGAGACCCAGTACTTC
j_gene: TRBJ2-5; abundance: .; d_gene: .; v_gene: TRBV2; CDR3aa: CASSDSGTQYF; CDR3nt: TGTGCCAGCAGTGACTCGGGGACCCAGTACTTC
j_gene: TRBJ1-5; abundance: .; d_gene: TRBD1; v_gene: TRBV5-4; CDR3aa: CASSPGGSNQPQHF; CDR3nt: TGTGCCAGCAGCCCAGGGGGTAGCAATCAGCCCCAGCATTTT
j_gene: TRBJ2-5; abundance: few; d_gene: .; v_gene: TRBV7-2; CDR3aa: CASSFAGLQETQYF; CDR3nt: TGTGCCAGCAGCTTTGCGGGACTTCAAGAGACCCAGTACTTC
j_gene: TRBJ1-6; abundance: .; d_gene: .; v_gene: TRBV6-5; CDR3aa: CASSYQNRGGNSPLHF; CDR3nt: TGTGCCAGCAGTTATCAGAACCGGGGGGGGAATTCACCCCTCCACTTT
j_gene: TRBJ2-7; abundance: .; d_gene: .; v_gene: TRBV30; CDR3aa: CAWSDTYEQYF; CDR3nt: TGTGCCTGGAGCGACACCTACGAGCAGTACTTC
j_gene: TRBJ2-7; abundance: .; d_gene: TRBD2; v_gene: TRBV9; CDR3aa: CASSVSGVQEEQYF; CDR3nt: TGTGCCAGCAGCGTTAGCGGGGTCCAAGAAGAGCAGTACTTC